This T cell receptor beta chain was observed in a study of cytomegalovirus exposure and HLA in healthy donors. The CDR3 length is 16 residues. V gave up 0 bases and J gave up 0 bases, with 12 bases separating them. Per the germline V gene, CDR1 is SGDLS and CDR2 is YYNGEE. PCR was performed using 60 Vbeta and 13 Jbeta primers. Produced via immunoSEQ multiplex PCR; TCRdb's table is partial and in-frame only. The repertoire has about 140,000 clones, about 80% of them found once; the top ten carry roughly 1.4%. The chain carries TRBV9 and TRBJ1-2; D is unresolved. The origin of this receptor is a man under 40 in good health and CMV-seropositive. The sequencing sample was made of PBMCs. CDR3 region: CASSVGGAVANYGYTF. The CDR3 coding sequence is TGTGCCAGCAGCGTAGGTGGTGCGGTGGCTAACTATGGCTACACCTTC. The full variable domain, with the rest looked up from reference TRBV9 and TRBJ1-2, is DSGVTQTPKHLITATGQRVTLRCSPRSGDLSVYWYQQSLDQGLQFLIQYYNGEERAKGNILERFSAQQFPDLHSELNLSSLELGDSALYFCASSVGGAVANYGYTFGSGTRLTVV.